These 8 T cell receptor beta chains originate from one sample sequenced in a study of blood T cell repertoires in COVID-19. Sequenced by immunoSEQ multiplex PCR; TCRdb stores in-frame clones only, minus some. The table lists approximately 220,000 clones, 86% of them singletons. Material for sequencing was peripheral blood. The receptor source for this set is a woman between 50 and 59 years old with acute or convalescent COVID-19.

V gene TRBV24-1 combines with J gene TRBJ1-3; 7 nucleotides match TRBD1. CDR1 and CDR2 from the germline V gene are KGHDR and SFDVKD. The CDR3 has 15 residues. V dropped 3 bases and J dropped 4; count of bases not matched to a gene: 5. The CDR3 loop is CATSDADRKGNTIYF. CDR3 coding DNA: TGTGCCACCAGTGATGCGGACAGGAAAGGAAACACCATATATTTT.

The chain combines TRBV4-3 with TRBJ1-1; D is perhaps TRBD1 (5 bases). Between the trimmed V and J ends, which lost 5 bases and 4 bases, there was a span of 11 bases. Germline loops: CDR1 LGHNA, CDR2 YSLEER. CDR3 length equals 13 residues. The CDR3 loop reads CASSSLQGTEAFF. The CDR3, as DNA: TGCGCCAGCAGCTCCCTCCAGGGCACTGAAGCTTTCTTT.

About this clone itself: Other DNA sequences in the same sample also yield this CDR3. J is TRBJ1-5 and V is TRBV19; the D gene is possibly TRBD1 (5 bases). V lost 6 bases, J lost 4 bases, and 10 bases lay in between. The CDR3 length is 13 residues. Germline loops: CDR1 LNHDA, CDR2 SQIVND (reference sequence). The CDR3 is CASSSRGNQPQHF. The CDR3 DNA sequence: TGTGCCAGTAGCAGTAGGGGAAATCAGCCCCAGCATTTT.

Remarks on this clone: Other DNA sequences from this sample encode an identical CDR3 as well. This chain uses TRBV5-1 with TRBJ2-7; 11 nucleotides agree with TRBD1. This CDR3 is 14 amino acids long. Germline V gene lookup returns CDR1 SGHRS and CDR2 YFSETQ. V lost 7 bases and J lost 0; bases outside the gene matches: 3. For the CDR3, the DNA is TGCGCCAGCCGGGGGACAGGGGGCTCCTACGAGCAGTACTTC. Protein product: CASRGTGGSYEQYF.

This clone turned up a few times. This chain links TRBV4-3 with TRBJ2-7; tentatively, D is TRBD2 (6 bases). Trimming cost V 0 bases and J 6 bases, with 12 bases left between them. Germline loops: CDR1 LGHNA, CDR2 YSLEER. The CDR3 extends over 14 amino acids. The CDR3 loop is CASSQEWRGTEQYF. The DNA of the CDR3 is TGCGCCAGCAGCCAAGAGTGGAGGGGTACCGAGCAGTACTTC.

The chain has TRBV19 and TRBJ1-3; 7 positions agree with TRBD1. CDR1 and CDR2 from the germline V gene are LNHDA and SQIVND (reference sequence). After removal of 7 bases from V and 0 bases from J, the junction contained 6 bases not matched to a gene. The CDR3 consists of 15 residues. The CDR3 sequence: CASTGQASSGNTIYF. The CDR3 DNA sequence: TGTGCCAGTACCGGACAGGCGAGCTCTGGAAACACCATATATTTT.

The chain combines TRBV11-3 with TRBJ1-1; D not certain. Trimming shortened V by 5 bases and J by 0 bases, and 13 bases separated the two germline ends. This CDR3 has 15 amino acids. Germline CDR1 SGHNT, CDR2 YENEEA. CDR3 loop: CASSLAEGLNTEAFF. CDR3 bases: TGTGCCAGCAGCCTCGCTGAGGGTCTGAACACTGAAGCTTTCTTT.

V is TRBV7-2 and J is TRBJ1-2; no definite D call. The CDR3 has 14 amino acids. V lost 3 bases, J lost 3 bases, and 11 bases lay in between. Germline V lookup: CDR1 SGHTA, CDR2 FQGNSA. CDR3 DNA sequence: TGTGCCAGCAGCTTCGGACCGCGGGACTATGGCTACACCTTC. This codes for CASSFGPRDYGYTF.